The clone carrying this T cell receptor (beta chain) was seen at least ten times. As yet, its antigen is unknown. The read halts 3 residues ahead of the CDR3 end, with the missing end drawn from the germline J gene. The record originates from a study of T cell clonality in common variable immunodeficiency. Per the germline V gene, CDR1 is SGHTA and CDR2 is FQGNSA. The CDR3 is 11 amino acids. V dropped 4 bases and J dropped 3 bases, with 2 bases sitting between them. This table comes from immunoSEQ multiplex PCR, and its TCRdb copy is limited to in-frame clones, with some not included. The sample contains about 42,000 clones, none of them singletons. Study conclusions and caveats: Common variable immunodeficiency TCR beta sequences reportedly had fewer deletions and N-nucleotide insertions.

The sequence derives from a human donor with common variable immunodeficiency. The sample was peripheral blood mononuclear cells. The J gene is TRBJ2-3, the V gene TRBV7-2; D is ambiguous. The CDR3 here is CASSSTDTQYF. Incomplete CDR3 DNA: TGTGCCAGCAGCTCAACAGATACG.